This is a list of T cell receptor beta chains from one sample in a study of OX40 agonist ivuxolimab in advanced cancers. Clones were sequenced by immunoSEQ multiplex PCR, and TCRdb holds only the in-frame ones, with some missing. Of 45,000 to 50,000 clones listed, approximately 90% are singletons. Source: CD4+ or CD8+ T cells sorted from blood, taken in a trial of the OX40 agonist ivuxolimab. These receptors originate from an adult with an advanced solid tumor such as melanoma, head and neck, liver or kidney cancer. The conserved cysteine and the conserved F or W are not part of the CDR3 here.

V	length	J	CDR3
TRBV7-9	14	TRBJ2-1	ASSTTSSGGYNEQF
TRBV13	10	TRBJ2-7	ASSLVSREQY
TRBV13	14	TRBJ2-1	ASSLVRGQAHNEQF
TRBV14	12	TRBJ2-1	ASSRDRGWNEQF
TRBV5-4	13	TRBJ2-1	ASSLVLGSYNEQF
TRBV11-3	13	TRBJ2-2	ASSPGTGNTGELF
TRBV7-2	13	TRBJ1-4	ASSLLYGVNEKLF
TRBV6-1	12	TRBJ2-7	ASSLGQGADEQY
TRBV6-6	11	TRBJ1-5	ASSGRGNQPQH
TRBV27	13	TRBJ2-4	ASSLRGGAKNIQY
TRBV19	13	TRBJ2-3	ASSIDHDSTDTQY
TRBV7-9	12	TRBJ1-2	ASSTHSGLYGYT
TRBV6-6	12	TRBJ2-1	ASSGQGSGNEQF
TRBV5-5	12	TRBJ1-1	ASGDPRGGGGAF
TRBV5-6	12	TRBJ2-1	ASTGTGGSEEQF
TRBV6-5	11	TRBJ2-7	ASSYAGGYEQY
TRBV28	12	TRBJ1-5	ASSAVIHNQPQH
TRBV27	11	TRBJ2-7	ASGVGISYEQY
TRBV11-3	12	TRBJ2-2	ASSGGPATGELF
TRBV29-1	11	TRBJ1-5	SVAPGGNQPQH
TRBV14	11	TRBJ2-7	ASSLGGSYEQY
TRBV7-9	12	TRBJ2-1	ASSPLRGSAEQF
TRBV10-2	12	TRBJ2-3	ASSDSLWEGTQY
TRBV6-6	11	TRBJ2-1	ASRQGANNEQF
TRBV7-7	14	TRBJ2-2	ASSHGTGDGTGELF
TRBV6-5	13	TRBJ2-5	ASSYSISGRETQY
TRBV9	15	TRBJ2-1	ASSVWADPTSYNEQF
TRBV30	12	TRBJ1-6	AWKRQGHNSPLH
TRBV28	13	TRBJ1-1	ASSSLDRGDTEAF
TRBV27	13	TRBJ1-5	ASSLNGLGNQPQH
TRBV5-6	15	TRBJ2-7	ASSMGLAGGSSYEQY
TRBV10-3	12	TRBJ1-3	AISVAESGNTIY
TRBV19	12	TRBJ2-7	ASSIGSEIYEQY
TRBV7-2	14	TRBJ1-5	ASSLGTFHSNQPQH
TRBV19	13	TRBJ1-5	ASTPGTYSNQPQH
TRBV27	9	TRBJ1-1	ASRQNTEAF
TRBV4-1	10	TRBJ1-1	ASSHPNYEAF
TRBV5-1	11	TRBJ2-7	ASSLRRAYEQY
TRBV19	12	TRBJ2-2	ASTPGSSAGELF
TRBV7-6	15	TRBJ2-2	ASSQLRLAMNTGELF
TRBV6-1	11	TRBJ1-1	ASSTWENTEAF
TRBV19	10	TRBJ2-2	ASSITAGELF
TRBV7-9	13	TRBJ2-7	ASSLSSGSSYEQY
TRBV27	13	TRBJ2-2	ASSWAGFNTGELF
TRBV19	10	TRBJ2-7	ASSEQGYEQY
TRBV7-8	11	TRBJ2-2	ASIQGGTGELF
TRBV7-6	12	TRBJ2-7	ASSFGGDTYEQY
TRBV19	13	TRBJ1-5	ASQTGEASNQPQH
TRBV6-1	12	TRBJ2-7	ASGRGGSFYEQY
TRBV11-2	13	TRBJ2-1	ASIQNWLPYNEQF
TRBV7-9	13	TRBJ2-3	ASSEGTSGPDTQY
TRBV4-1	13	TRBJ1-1	ASSLPGTLNTEAF
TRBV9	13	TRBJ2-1	ASSVGRFTYNEQF
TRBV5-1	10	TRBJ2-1	ASSLGRYEQF
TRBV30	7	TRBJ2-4	ASLYIQY
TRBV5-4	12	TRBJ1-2	ASSFFVTIYGYT